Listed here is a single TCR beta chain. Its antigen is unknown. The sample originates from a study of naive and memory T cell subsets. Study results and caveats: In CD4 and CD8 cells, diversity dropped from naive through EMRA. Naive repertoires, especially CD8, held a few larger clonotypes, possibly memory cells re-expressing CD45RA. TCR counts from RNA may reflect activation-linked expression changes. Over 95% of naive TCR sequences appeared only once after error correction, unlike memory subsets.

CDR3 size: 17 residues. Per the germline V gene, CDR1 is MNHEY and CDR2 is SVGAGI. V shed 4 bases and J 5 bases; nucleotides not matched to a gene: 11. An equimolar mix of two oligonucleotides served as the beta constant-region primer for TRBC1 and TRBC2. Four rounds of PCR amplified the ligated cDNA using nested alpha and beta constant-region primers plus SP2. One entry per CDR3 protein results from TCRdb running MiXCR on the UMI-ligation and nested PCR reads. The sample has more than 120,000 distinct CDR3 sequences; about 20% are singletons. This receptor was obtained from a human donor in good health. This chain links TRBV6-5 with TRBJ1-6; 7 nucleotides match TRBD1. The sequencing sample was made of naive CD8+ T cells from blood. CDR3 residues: CASSCRQGEEDNSPLHF. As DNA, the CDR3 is TGTGCCAGCAGTTGCCGACAGGGAGAAGAGGATAATTCACCCCTCCACTTT.